This entry lists 16 T cell receptor beta chains sequenced from one sample in a study of T-cell memory formation after mild COVID-19. TCRdb ran MiXCR on the 5' RACE reads and lists one entry per CDR3 protein. The sample yields roughly 600,000 distinct CDR3 sequences, 15% to 20% seen once. The sample comprised PBMCs or a T cell subset sorted from them (not recorded which). The receptors derive from an adult woman who had mild COVID-19 (a few samples of this study predate the infection). Cell type and time point are not known.

The chain links TRBV7-8 to TRBJ1-6, with D uncertain. Trimming stripped 3 bases from V and 8 bases from J, with 2 bases between. The CDR3 covers 11 residues. Looked up from germline, CDR1 is SGHVS and CDR2 is FQNEAQ. Here the CDR3 DNA reads TGTGCCAGCAGCTTGGATTCACCCCTCCACTTT. Residues: CASSLDSPLHF. The whole variable domain, remainder taken from reference TRBV7-8 and TRBJ1-6, is GAGVSQSPRYKVAKRGQDVALRCDPISGHVSLFWYQQALGQGPEFLTYFQNEAQLDKSGLPSDRFFAERPEGSVSTLKIQRTQQEDSAVYLCASSLDSPLHFGNGTRLTVT.

The genes are TRBV19 and TRBJ1-1; the D gene is possibly TRBD1 (5 bases). There are 12 residues in the CDR3. V lost 5 bases and J lost 6, with 10 bases in between. Germline V lookup: CDR1 LNHDA, CDR2 SQIVND (reference sequence). The CDR3 DNA sequence: TGTGCCAGTAGTTACGGACATTCTGAAGCTTTCTTT. Encoded protein: CASSYGHSEAFF.

This clonotype has only a few counts. The gene calls are TRBV5-1 and TRBJ2-7, with a weak D call TRBD2 (6 bases). V lost 0 bases and J 3 bases, leaving 10 bases between the germline ends. There are 14 residues in the CDR3. The V gene's germline CDR1 is SGHRS and CDR2 YFSETQ. The DNA for the CDR3 is TGCGCCAGCAGCTTGGCCGGCGGGAACTACGAGCAGTACTTC. Translation gives CASSLAGGNYEQYF. Supplemented by reference TRBV5-1 and TRBJ2-7, the full variable domain reads KAGVTQTPRYLIKTRGQQVTLSCSPISGHRSVSWYQQTPGQGLQFLFEYFSETQRNKGNFPGRFSGRQFSNSRSEMNVSTLELGDSALYLCASSLAGGNYEQYFGPGTRLTVT.

In its sample, this clonotype was seen a few times. The J gene is TRBJ2-1, the V gene TRBV6-5, with 10 bases identical to TRBD1. Germline CDR1 MNHEY, CDR2 SVGAGI. This CDR3 contains 16 residues. The V segment lost 6 bases and the J segment 5 bases; nucleotides outside the gene matches: 10. CDR3 loop: CASSRWGDRGDNEQFF. Here the CDR3 DNA reads TGTGCCAGCAGCCGATGGGGGGACAGGGGAGACAATGAGCAGTTCTTC.

This clonotype was recorded a few times. The CDR3 here is CSVAPGLAGLEAFF. CDR3 nucleotide sequence: TGCAGCGTTGCCCCGGGTCTGGCGGGGTTGGAAGCTTTCTTT. This rearrangement joins TRBV29-1 to TRBJ1-1; no reliable D call. The CDR3 loop spans 14 amino acids. V was trimmed by 4 bases and J by 8 bases, leaving 20 bases between them. CDR1 and CDR2 from the germline V gene are SQVTM and ANQGSEA.

The rearrangement uses TRBV7-9 and TRBJ2-7; 7 nucleotides line up with TRBD1. The V and J ends lost 3 bases and 7 bases, in that order; junction bases with no gene match: 9. CDR3 length equals 14 residues. CDR1 and CDR2 (germline): SEHNR, FQNEAQ (reference sequence). CDR3 DNA: TGTGCCAGCAGCTTGGGACAGTCTCCCGGGGAGCAGTACTTC. Residues: CASSLGQSPGEQYF.

This clonotype was detected only a few times. This chain links TRBV12-3 or TRBV12-4 with TRBJ2-7; tentative D call: TRBD1 (6 bases). Trimming left V 3 bases short and J 5 bases short, with 11 bases between. The CDR3 runs 13 residues. In DNA form, the CDR3 reads TGTGCCAGCAGTTTTGGGGGCCCCCACGAGCAGTACTTC. Its translation: CASSFGGPHEQYF.

On this clonotype: One end of the junction varies from germline; a read error may be responsible. This chain links TRBV6-5 with TRBJ1-1; 8 positions agree with TRBD1. CDR3 length: 16 residues. Germline CDR1 is MNHEY and CDR2 is SVGAGI. CDR3 sequence: CASSSRKETGVLGALF. The DNA for the CDR3 is TGTGCCAGCAGTTCACGTAAGGAGACAGGGGTATTAGGAGCTTTATTT.

This clonotype occurred many times. This chain links TRBV5-1 with TRBJ2-1; D not resolved. V gave up 0 bases and J gave up 0 bases, with 7 bases separating them. This CDR3 has 15 amino acids. Per germline, CDR1 SGHRS and CDR2 YFSETQ. The chain's CDR3 is CASSLDSSSYNEQFF. CDR3 nucleotide sequence: TGCGCCAGCAGCTTGGATTCCAGCTCCTACAATGAGCAGTTCTTC.

The CDR3 coding sequence is TGTGCCAGCAGTTTAAACGTGATCTTGAACACTGAAGCTTTCTTT. It is translated as CASSLNVILNTEAFF. The chain has TRBV27 and TRBJ1-1, with D uncertain. Germline V gene lookup returns CDR1 MNHEY and CDR2 SMNVEV (reference sequence). This CDR3 has 15 residues. The V gene lost 2 bases and the J gene lost 0 bases, with 10 bases spanning the gap.

This clonotype was counted a few times. The rearrangement links TRBV5-5 to TRBJ2-7; no firm D call. Germline CDR1 and CDR2: SGHKS and YYEKEE (reference sequence). The V and J ends lost 3 bases and 2 bases respectively, with 12 bases between them. This CDR3 spans 14 amino acids. CDR3 in DNA: TGTGCCAGCAGCTCCGCGGACGTTCCCTACGAGCAGTACTTC. As protein: CASSSADVPYEQYF.

This chain uses TRBV29-1 with TRBJ1-1, with D perhaps TRBD1 (6 bases). Looked up from germline, CDR1 is SQVTM and CDR2 is ANQGSEA. This CDR3 is built from 15 residues. V lost 4 bases and J lost 1, with 16 bases in between. CDR3 protein: CSVGGRGGWNTEAFF. The CDR3 DNA sequence: TGCAGCGTTGGAGGCAGGGGCGGTTGGAACACTGAAGCTTTCTTT.

Written as DNA, the CDR3 is TGCAGTGCTGGGCGGCCAGGGGCGAGAGGAGATACGCAGTATTTT. It translates to CSAGRPGARGDTQYF. The chain employs TRBV20-1 and TRBJ2-3; TRBD1 is a possible D gene (6 bases). This CDR3 contains 15 residues. Germline assignment: CDR1 DFQATT and CDR2 SNEGSKA (reference sequence). Trimming removed 5 bases from V and 5 bases from J, with 20 bases in between.

The gene calls are TRBV24-1 and TRBJ2-1; D gene uncertain. Germline CDR1 is KGHDR and CDR2 is SFDVKD. This CDR3 comprises 13 residues. V was trimmed by 4 bases and J by 7 bases, leaving 10 bases between them. The DNA of the CDR3 is TGTGCCACCAGTGAAGGGTCTAAGAATGAGCAGTTCTTC. It translates to CATSEGSKNEQFF.

This clonotype was observed a handful of times. V is TRBV7-2 and J is TRBJ1-2; the match to TRBD1 covers 9 bases. V trimming: 5 bases; J trimming: 6 bases; junction bases outside the gene matches: 10. Germline V gene sequence: CDR1 SGHTA, CDR2 FQGNSA. The CDR3 has 15 residues. The CDR3 DNA is TGTGCCAGCAGCACCGACAGGGGGAGGACTCATGGCTACACCTTC. It encodes CASSTDRGRTHGYTF.

This clonotype was observed a few times. This chain connects TRBV20-1 to TRBJ2-3; D is unclear. Deletions cut 6 bases from V and 6 bases from J, with 7 bases between. Germline V lookup: CDR1 DFQATT, CDR2 SNEGSKA (reference sequence). This CDR3 region has 10 residues. CDR3 protein: CSAPKDTQYF. In DNA, the CDR3 is TGCAGTGCACCCAAGGATACGCAGTATTTT.